This T cell receptor (beta chain) comes out of a study of shared clonotypes between healthy human individuals. Findings and limits, study-wide: Memory subsets generally showed smaller estimated richness than naive subsets did. Deeper or shallower sequencing was expected to change how clonotypes are shared among donors. Across several donors, naive CD4 shared roughly 5.1%, naive CD8 under 4%, memory CD4 less than 2.5%, memory CD8 about 0.4%.

Concerning this clone itself: Its specificity is unknown.

Splitting of each subset's genomic DNA was done evenly across several immunoSEQ plates. TCRdb keeps only in-frame clones here, not all; method: immunoSEQ multiplex PCR. The data contain about 1.5 million clones, around 98% of them singletons. V was pared by 2 bases and J by 1 base, with 5 bases between. The CDR3 extends over 13 amino acids. CDR1 MNHEY and CDR2 SMNVEV come from the germline V gene (reference sequence). This TCR derives from a man aged 30-40 years in good health. Material: naive CD4+ T cells sorted from blood. The subset is: CD45RA+ positively selected. This chain links TRBV27 with TRBJ2-5, with D unresolved. In DNA form, the CDR3 reads TGTGCCAGCAGTTTAAGGATCCAAGAGACCCAGTACTTC. This gives the protein CASSLRIQETQYF.